The sequence of this T cell receptor (beta chain) was determined in a study of early stage breast cancer tumors. Study overall: Of approximately 16 invasive breast tumors, about a dozen were hormone receptor-positive, HER2-negative. General observations from the study: Unsorted bulk genomic DNA sequencing lacked pairing and functional marker data. Tumors had approximately 2.7-fold higher T cell density than normal breast. Tumor and normal breast were distinguished via blood comparison in 14 of 16 patients.

Germline V gene data show CDR1 as SNHLY and CDR2 as FYNNEI. This CDR3 comprises 13 residues. Germline trimming cut 7 bases from V and 4 bases from J; bases unmatched to any gene: 4. Concerning this clone: The antigen is unknown.

Profiling relied on immunoSEQ multiplex PCR, and the TCRdb table lists in-frame clones only, not all of them. The sample lists tens of thousands of clones; under 75% were seen once. The origin of this receptor is a person aged 50 to 59 with breast cancer. This chain uses TRBV2 with TRBJ1-1; 9 bases line up with TRBD1. Specimen: blood. The DNA for the CDR3 is TGTGCCAGCACCTCGACAGGGGGCACTGAAGCTTTCTTT. It is translated as CASTSTGGTEAFF. Together with reference TRBV2 and TRBJ1-1, the CDR3 gives the full variable domain: EPEVTQTPSHQVTQMGQEVILRCVPISNHLYFYWYRQILGQKVEFLVSFYNNEISEKSEIFDDQFSVERPDGSNFTLKIRSTKLEDSAMYFCASTSTGGTEAFFGQGTRLTVV.